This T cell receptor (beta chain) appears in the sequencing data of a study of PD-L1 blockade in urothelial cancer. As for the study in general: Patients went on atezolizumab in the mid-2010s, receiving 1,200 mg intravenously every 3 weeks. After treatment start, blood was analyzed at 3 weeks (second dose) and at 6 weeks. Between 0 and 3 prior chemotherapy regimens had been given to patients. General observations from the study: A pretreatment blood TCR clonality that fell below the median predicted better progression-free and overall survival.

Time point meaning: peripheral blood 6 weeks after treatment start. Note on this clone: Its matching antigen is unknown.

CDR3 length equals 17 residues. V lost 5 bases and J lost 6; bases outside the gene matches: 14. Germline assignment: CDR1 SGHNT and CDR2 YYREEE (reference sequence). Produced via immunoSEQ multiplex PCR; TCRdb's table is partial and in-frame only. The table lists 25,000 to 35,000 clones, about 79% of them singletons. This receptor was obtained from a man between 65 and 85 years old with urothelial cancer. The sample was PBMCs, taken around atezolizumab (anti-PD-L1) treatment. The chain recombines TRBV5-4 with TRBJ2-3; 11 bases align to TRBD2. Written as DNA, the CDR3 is TGTGCCAGCAGTTCTCCCATAGCGGGGGGGCCTGTGGATACGCAGTATTTT. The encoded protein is CASSSPIAGGPVDTQYF.